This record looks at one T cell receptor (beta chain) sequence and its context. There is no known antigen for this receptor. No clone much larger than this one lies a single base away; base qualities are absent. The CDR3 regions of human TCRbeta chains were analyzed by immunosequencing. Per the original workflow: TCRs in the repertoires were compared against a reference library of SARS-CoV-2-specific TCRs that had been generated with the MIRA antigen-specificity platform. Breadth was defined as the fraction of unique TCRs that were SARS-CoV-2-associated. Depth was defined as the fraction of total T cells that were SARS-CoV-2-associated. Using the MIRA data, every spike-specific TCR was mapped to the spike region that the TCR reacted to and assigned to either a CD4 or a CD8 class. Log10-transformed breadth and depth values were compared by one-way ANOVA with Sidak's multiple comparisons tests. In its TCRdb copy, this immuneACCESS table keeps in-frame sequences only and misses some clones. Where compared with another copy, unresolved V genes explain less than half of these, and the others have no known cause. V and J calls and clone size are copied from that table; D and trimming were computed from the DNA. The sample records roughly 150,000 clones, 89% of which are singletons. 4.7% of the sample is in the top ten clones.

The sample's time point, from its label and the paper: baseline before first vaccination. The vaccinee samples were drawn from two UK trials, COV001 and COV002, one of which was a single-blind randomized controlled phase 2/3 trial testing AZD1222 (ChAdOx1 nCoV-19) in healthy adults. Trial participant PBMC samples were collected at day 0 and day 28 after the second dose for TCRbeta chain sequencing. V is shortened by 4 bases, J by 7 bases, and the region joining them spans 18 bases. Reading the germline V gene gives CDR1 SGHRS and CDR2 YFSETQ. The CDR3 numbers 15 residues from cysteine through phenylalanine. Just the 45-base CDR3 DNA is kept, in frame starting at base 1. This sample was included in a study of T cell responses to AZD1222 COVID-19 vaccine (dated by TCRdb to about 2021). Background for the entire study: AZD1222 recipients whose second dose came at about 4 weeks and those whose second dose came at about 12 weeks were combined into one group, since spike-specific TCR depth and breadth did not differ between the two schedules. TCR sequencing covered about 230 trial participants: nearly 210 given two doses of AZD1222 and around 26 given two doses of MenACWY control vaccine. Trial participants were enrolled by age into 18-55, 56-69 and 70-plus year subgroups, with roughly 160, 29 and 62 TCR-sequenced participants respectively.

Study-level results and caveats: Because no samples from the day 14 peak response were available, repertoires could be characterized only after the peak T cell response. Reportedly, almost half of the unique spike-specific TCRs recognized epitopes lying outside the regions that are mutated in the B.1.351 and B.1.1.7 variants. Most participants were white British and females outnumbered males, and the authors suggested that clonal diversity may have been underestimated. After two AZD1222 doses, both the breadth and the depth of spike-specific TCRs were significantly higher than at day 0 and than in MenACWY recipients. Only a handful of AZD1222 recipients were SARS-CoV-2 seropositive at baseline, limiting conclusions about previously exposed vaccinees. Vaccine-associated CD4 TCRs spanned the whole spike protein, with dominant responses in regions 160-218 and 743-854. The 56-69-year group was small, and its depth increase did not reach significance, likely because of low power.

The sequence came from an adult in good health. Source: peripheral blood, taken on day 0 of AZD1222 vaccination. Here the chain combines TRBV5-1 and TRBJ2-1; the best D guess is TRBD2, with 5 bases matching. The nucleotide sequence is TGCGCCAGCAGCGATCCTAGCTCAAGGATAAATGAGCAGTTCTTC. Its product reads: CASSDPSSRINEQFF.